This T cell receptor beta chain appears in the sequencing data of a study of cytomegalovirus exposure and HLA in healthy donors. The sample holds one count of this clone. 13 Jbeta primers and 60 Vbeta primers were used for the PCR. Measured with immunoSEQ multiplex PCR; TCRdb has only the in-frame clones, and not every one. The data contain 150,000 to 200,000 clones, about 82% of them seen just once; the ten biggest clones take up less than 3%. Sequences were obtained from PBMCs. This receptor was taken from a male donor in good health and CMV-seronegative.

CDR3 coding DNA: TGTGCCAGCTCACCACTTATAGGGACTAGCGAGGACTCTGGGGCCAACGTCCTGACTTTC. Its translation: CASSPLIGTSEDSGANVLTF. The chain employs TRBV18 and TRBJ2-6; TRBD2 aligns across 10 bases. Germline CDR1 KGHSH, CDR2 LQKENI. J was trimmed by 0 bases and V by 1 base; bases with no gene match: 9. The length of the CDR3 is 20 residues.